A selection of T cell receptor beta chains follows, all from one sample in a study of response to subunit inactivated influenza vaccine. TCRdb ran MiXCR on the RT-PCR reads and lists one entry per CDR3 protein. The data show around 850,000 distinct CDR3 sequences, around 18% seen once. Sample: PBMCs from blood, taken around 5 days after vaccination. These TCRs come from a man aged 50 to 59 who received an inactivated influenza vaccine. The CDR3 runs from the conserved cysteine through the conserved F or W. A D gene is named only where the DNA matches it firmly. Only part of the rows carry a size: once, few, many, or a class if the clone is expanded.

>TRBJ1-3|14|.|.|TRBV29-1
CSVEVGGRGNTIYF
TGCAGCGTTGAAGTTGGCGGTCGCGGAAACACCATATATTTT
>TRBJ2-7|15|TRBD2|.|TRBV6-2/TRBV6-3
CASRRTSESSYEQYF
TGTGCCAGCAGAAGGACTAGCGAAAGCTCCTACGAGCAGTACTTC
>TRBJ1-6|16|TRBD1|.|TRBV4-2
CASSQDLPGGNSPLHF
TGTGCCAGCAGCCAGGACCTGCCAGGGGGTAATTCACCCCTCCACTTT
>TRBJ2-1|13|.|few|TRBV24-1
CATSDASDNEQFF
TGTGCCACCAGTGATGCGTCAGACAATGAGCAGTTCTTC
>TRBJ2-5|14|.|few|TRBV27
CASSLNTDQETQYF
TGTGCCAGCAGTTTAAACACAGACCAAGAGACCCAGTACTTC
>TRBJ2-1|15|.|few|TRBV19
CASSIGPSSYNEQFF
TGTGCCAGTAGTATAGGTCCGAGCTCCTACAATGAGCAGTTCTTC
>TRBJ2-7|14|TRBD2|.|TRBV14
CASSRLAGGSEQYF
TGTGCCAGCAGCCGACTAGCGGGAGGTAGTGAGCAGTACTTC
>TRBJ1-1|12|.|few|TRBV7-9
CASSNRVTEAFF
TGTGCCAGCAGTAACAGGGTTACTGAAGCTTTCTTT
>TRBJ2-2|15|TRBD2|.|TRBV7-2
CASNLGGVNTGELVF
TGTGCCAGCAACCTCGGGGGGGTGAACACCGGGGAGCTGGTTTTT
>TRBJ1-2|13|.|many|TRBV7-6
CASSFQGLRGYTF
TGTGCCAGCAGCTTTCAGGGCCTTCGAGGCTACACCTTC
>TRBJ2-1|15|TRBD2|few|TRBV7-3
CASSFVGRSGNEQFF
TGTGCCAGCAGCTTTGTCGGGAGGTCGGGGAATGAGCAGTTCTTC
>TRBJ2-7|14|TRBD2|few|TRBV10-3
CAISGTSGGLEQYF
TGTGCCATCAGCGGGACTAGCGGGGGTCTCGAGCAGTACTTC
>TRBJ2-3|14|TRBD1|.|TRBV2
CASSGQGQTDTQYF
TGTGCCAGCAGCGGACAGGGGCAAACAGATACGCAGTATTTT
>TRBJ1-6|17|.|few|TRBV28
CASSFGAGWLGNSPLHF
TGTGCCAGCAGTTTTGGGGCAGGGTGGCTGGGAAATTCACCCCTCCACTTT
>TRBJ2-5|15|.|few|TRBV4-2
CASSQASGQKETQYF
TGTGCCAGCAGCCAAGCCTCCGGACAAAAAGAGACCCAGTACTTC
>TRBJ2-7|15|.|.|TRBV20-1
CSARDPALLSYEQYF
TGCAGTGCTAGAGACCCAGCCCTCCTATCCTACGAGCAGTACTTC
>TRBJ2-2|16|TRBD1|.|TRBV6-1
CASSHPGQGRSGELFF
TGTGCCAGCAGCCATCCGGGACAGGGCCGTAGCGGGGAGCTGTTTTTT
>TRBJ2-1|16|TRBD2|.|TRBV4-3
CASSPREGLVVNEQFF
TGCGCCAGCAGCCCGAGGGAGGGGCTGGTGGTCAATGAGCAGTTCTTC
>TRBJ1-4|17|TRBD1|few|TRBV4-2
CASSPESGTATNEKLFF
TGTGCCAGCAGCCCGGAATCCGGGACAGCAACTAATGAAAAACTGTTTTTT
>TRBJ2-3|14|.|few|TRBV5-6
CASSRVGQTDTQYF
TGTGCCAGCAGCCGGGTGGGGCAGACAGATACGCAGTATTTT
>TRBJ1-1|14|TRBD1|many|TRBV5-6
CASSYRDRGPEAFF
TGTGCCAGCAGCTACCGGGACAGGGGTCCTGAAGCTTTCTTT
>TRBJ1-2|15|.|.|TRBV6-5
CASSYSRGTNYGYTF
TGTGCCAGCAGTTACTCACGGGGAACTAACTATGGCTACACCTTC
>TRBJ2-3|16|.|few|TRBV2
CASSEARGRTTDTQYF
TGTGCCAGCAGTGAAGCTAGGGGACGGACCACAGATACGCAGTATTTT
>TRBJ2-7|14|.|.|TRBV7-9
CASSSDGRLNEQYF
TGTGCCAGCAGCTCGGACGGACGGCTCAACGAGCAGTACTTC
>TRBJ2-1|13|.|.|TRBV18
CASSPKENNEQFF
TGTGCCAGCTCCCCAAAGGAGAACAATGAGCAGTTCTTC
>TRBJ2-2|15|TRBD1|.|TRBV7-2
CASSHRTGHTGELFF
TGTGCCAGCAGCCACCGGACAGGGCACACCGGGGAGCTGTTTTTT
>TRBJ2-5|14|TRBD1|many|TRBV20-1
CSARRTGGIETQYF
TGCAGTGCTAGAAGGACAGGGGGTATCGAGACCCAGTACTTC
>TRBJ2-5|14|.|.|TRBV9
CASSVAQGQETQYF
TGTGCCAGCAGCGTAGCCCAGGGACAAGAGACCCAGTACTTC
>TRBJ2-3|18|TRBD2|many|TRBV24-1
CATSDPTPSGGATDTQYF
TGTGCCACCAGTGACCCGACACCTAGCGGGGGGGCCACAGATACGCAGTATTTT
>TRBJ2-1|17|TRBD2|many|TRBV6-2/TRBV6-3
CASSYSVEGLAGYEQFF
TGTGCCAGCAGTTACTCGGTCGAAGGACTAGCGGGCTATGAGCAGTTCTTC
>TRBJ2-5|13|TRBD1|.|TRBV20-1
CSARTRGYETQYF
TGCAGTGCTAGAACCAGGGGGTACGAGACCCAGTACTTC
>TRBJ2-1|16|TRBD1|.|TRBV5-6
CASIIIGTGGSDEQFF
TGTGCCAGCATCATCATCGGGACAGGAGGGTCGGATGAGCAGTTCTTC
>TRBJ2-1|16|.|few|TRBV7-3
CASSPVGGISYNEQFF
TGTGCCAGCAGCCCCGTCGGCGGGATCTCCTACAATGAGCAGTTCTTC
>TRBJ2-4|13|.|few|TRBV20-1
CSARYIAKNIQYF
TGCAGTGCTAGATATATAGCCAAAAACATTCAGTACTTC
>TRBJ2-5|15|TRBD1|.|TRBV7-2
CASRTHQGAGETQYF
TGTGCCAGCAGAACCCACCAGGGGGCCGGAGAGACCCAGTACTTC
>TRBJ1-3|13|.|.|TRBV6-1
CASFPITGNTIYF
TGTGCCAGCTTTCCGATTACTGGAAACACCATATATTTT
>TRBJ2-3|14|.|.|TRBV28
CASSPIPSTDTQYF
TGTGCCAGCAGTCCAATTCCAAGCACAGATACGCAGTATTTT
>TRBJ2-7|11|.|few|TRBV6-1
CASSEALRGDF
TGTGCCAGCAGTGAAGCGCTAAGGGGGGACTTC
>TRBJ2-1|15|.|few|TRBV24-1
CATSDFQGPYNEQFF
TGTGCCACCAGTGATTTTCAGGGGCCCTACAATGAGCAGTTCTTC
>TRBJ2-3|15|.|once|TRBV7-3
CASSPLGGKTDTQYF
TGTGCCAGCAGCCCCCTCGGCGGGAAGACAGATACGCAGTATTTT